The 25 T cell receptor beta chains listed next were all sequenced from one sample in a study of blood T cell repertoires in COVID-19. Clones were sequenced by immunoSEQ multiplex PCR, and TCRdb holds only the in-frame ones, with some missing. This table holds under 45,000 clones, roughly 90% found once. The sequenced sample was peripheral blood. The receptors come from a woman aged 80 or over in a cohort sampled during active or convalescent COVID-19.

The gene calls are TRBV6-5 and TRBJ2-1, with a weak D call TRBD2 (5 bases). Germline assignment: CDR1 MNHEY and CDR2 SVGAGI. The CDR3 sequence is 10 residues long. V lost 7 bases, J lost 8 bases, and 6 bases lay in between. CDR3 DNA sequence: TGTGCCAGCAATAGCGATGAGCAGTTCTTC. Protein: CASNSDEQFF.

The chain joins TRBV2 to TRBJ1-2, with 9 bases matching TRBD1. Germline trimming cut 4 bases from V and 8 bases from J; bases unmatched to any gene: 11. Per the germline V gene, CDR1 is SNHLY and CDR2 is FYNNEI. The CDR3 is made up of 15 amino acids. The chain's CDR3 is CASSGTGQGMGGYTF. The CDR3 region has the DNA TGTGCCAGCAGTGGGACAGGACAGGGGATGGGCGGCTACACCTTC.

This chain joins TRBV3-1 (or the pseudogene TRBV3-2) and TRBJ2-1; D is unresolved. Trimming took 4 bases from V and 0 from J, leaving 10 bases between them. Germline loops: CDR1 LGHDT, CDR2 YNNKEL (reference sequence). The CDR3 consists of 15 residues. Here the CDR3 reads CASSLQRYSYNEQFF. The CDR3 nucleotides are TGTGCCAGCAGCCTCCAGCGTTACTCCTACAATGAGCAGTTCTTC.

This clone was detected once. The V and J genes are TRBV18 and TRBJ1-3, with D unclear. This CDR3 is built from 15 residues. Trimming left V 3 bases short and J 0 bases short, with 9 bases between. The germline V gene encodes CDR1 KGHSH and CDR2 LQKENI. CDR3 DNA: TGTGCCAGCTCACCGCGGGCGAACTCTGGAAACACCATATATTTT. Translated: CASSPRANSGNTIYF.

The V gene is TRBV9, the J gene TRBJ1-6, with a tentative D call TRBD1 (5 bases). The germline V gene encodes CDR1 SGDLS and CDR2 YYNGEE. Trimming shortened V by 3 bases and J by 0 bases, and 13 bases separated the two germline ends. The CDR3 is 17 amino acids. The CDR3 spells CASSAGTLSSYNSPLHF. CDR3 DNA: TGTGCCAGCAGCGCCGGGACTTTGAGCTCCTATAATTCACCCCTCCACTTT.

The chain couples TRBV27 to TRBJ2-1; 10 bases agree with TRBD2. In germline, CDR1 is MNHEY, CDR2 SMNVEV (reference sequence). The CDR3 covers 18 residues. V lost 7 bases and J lost 10; bases outside the gene matches: 22. In DNA form, the CDR3 reads TGTGCCAGCACCCCCAAATCCGGACTAGCGGACAACCGGCGAGAGCAGTTCTTC. It specifies CASTPKSGLADNRREQFF.

The CDR3 reads CATSDTIGYSGELFF. CDR3 nucleotide sequence: TGTGCCACCAGTGATACGATCGGGTACTCCGGGGAGCTGTTTTTT. The chain has TRBV24-1 and TRBJ2-2, with unresolved D. There are 15 residues in the CDR3. The ends were cut back, 3 bases at V and 6 bases at J, with 13 bases in the middle. Germline values: CDR1 KGHDR, CDR2 SFDVKD.

Points on this clone: A junction boundary mismatches the germline segment, possibly from a read error. The rearrangement links TRBV5-4 to TRBJ2-7, with 9 nucleotides matching TRBD2. The CDR3 length is 15 residues. Germline values: CDR1 SGHNT, CDR2 YYREEE (reference sequence). CDR3 DNA sequence: TGTGCCAGCAGCTTCATAGGGACTAGCTCCGACGAGCAGTACTTC. This codes for CASSFIGTSSDEQYF.

This chain joins TRBV4-1 and TRBJ1-2; D is unresolved. In germline, CDR1 is MGHRA, CDR2 YSYEKL. Trimming cost V 1 base and J 8 bases, with 11 bases left between them. The length of the CDR3 is 13 residues. The CDR3 bases are TGCGCCAGCAGCCAAGGGTCACTGCGGGGCTACACCTTC. This sequence encodes CASSQGSLRGYTF.

This chain uses TRBV7-9 with TRBJ2-5; possible D gene TRBD2, 7 bases. Deletions cut 5 bases from V and 7 bases from J, with 20 bases between. The CDR3 spans 15 residues. Germline loops: CDR1 SEHNR, CDR2 FQNEAQ (reference sequence). The CDR3 reads CASSRSRGGEGTQYF. The CDR3 DNA follows: TGTGCCAGCAGCAGATCCAGGGGAGGGGAAGGGACCCAGTACTTC. The full variable domain, completed using reference TRBV7-9 and TRBJ2-5, is DTGVSQNPRHKITKRGQNVTFRCDPISEHNRLYWYRQTLGQGPEFLTYFQNEAQLEKSRLLSDRFSAERPKGSFSTLEIQRTEQGDSAMYLCASSRSRGGEGTQYFGPGTRLLVL.

This chain joins TRBV7-2 and TRBJ2-5; perhaps TRBD1 as D (6 bases). The CDR3 consists of 15 residues. Trimming took off 0 bases at V and 5 bases at J, with 13 bases between the two ends. Germline V lookup: CDR1 SGHTA, CDR2 FQGNSA. The CDR3 DNA reads as TGTGCCAGCAGCTTAGCTACAGGGTGGCTGGAGACCCAGTACTTC. It is translated as CASSLATGWLETQYF.

The rearrangement uses TRBV18 and TRBJ2-7; D is possibly TRBD2 (6 bases). Germline V gene data show CDR1 as KGHSH and CDR2 as LQKENI. V dropped 4 bases and J dropped 3 bases, with 19 bases sitting between them. The CDR3 has 16 amino acids. In DNA, the CDR3 is TGTGCCAGCTCACGAACTCGGGGAGGAACTAACTACGAGCAGTACTTC. Its protein is CASSRTRGGTNYEQYF.

The gene calls are TRBV10-3 and TRBJ1-3; D uncertain. Germline-derived CDR1 and CDR2 are ENHRY and SYGVKD. The length of the CDR3 is 15 residues. Trimming took 4 bases from V and 2 from J, leaving 12 bases between them. CDR3 sequence reads: CAISAGEEPGNTIYF. The CDR3 DNA sequence: TGTGCCATCAGTGCTGGGGAGGAACCTGGAAACACCATATATTTT.

The V call is TRBV6-5, the J call TRBJ2-1; 9 bases match TRBD2. The CDR3 is made up of 15 amino acids. J lost 3 bases, V lost 4 bases, and 4 bases had no gene match. The germline CDR1 and CDR2 sequences are MNHEY and SVGAGI. The CDR3 loop reads CASSLGTSIYNEQFF. CDR3 DNA sequence: TGTGCCAGCAGTTTAGGGACTAGCATCTACAATGAGCAGTTCTTC.

The rearrangement links TRBV13 to TRBJ1-4; D gene uncertain. Germline assignment: CDR1 PRHDT and CDR2 FYEKMQ (reference sequence). This CDR3 comprises 13 residues. V was cut by 4 bases and J by 12 bases, with 15 bases left in between. The CDR3 DNA sequence: TGTGCCAGCAGCTCACGGCCCGGGGATCAACTGTTTTTT. Its protein product is CASSSRPGDQLFF.

The table lists this clone with a count of one. The V gene is TRBV9, the J gene TRBJ1-1, with TRBD1 as a possible D gene (6 bases). V was trimmed by 0 bases and J by 2 bases, leaving 17 bases between them. From germline, CDR1 is SGDLS and CDR2 YYNGEE. CDR3 length: 17 amino acids. The DNA for the CDR3 is TGTGCCAGCAGCGTAGGTGGGGGAGGGGGGTACAACACTGAAGCTTTCTTT. This translates into CASSVGGGGGYNTEAFF.

The chain employs TRBV5-1 and TRBJ2-2; 8 bases agree with TRBD1. The ends lost 7 bases at V and 4 bases at J; junction bases unmatched: 6. This CDR3 comprises 14 residues. CDR1 SGHRS and CDR2 YFSETQ come from the germline V gene. CDR3 loop: CASRRQGSTGELFF. In DNA form, the CDR3 reads TGCGCCAGCCGACGACAGGGGAGCACCGGGGAGCTGTTTTTT. Full variable domain (remainder filled in from reference TRBV5-1 and TRBJ2-2): KAGVTQTPRYLIKTRGQQVTLSCSPISGHRSVSWYQQTPGQGLQFLFEYFSETQRNKGNFPGRFSGRQFSNSRSEMNVSTLELGDSALYLCASRRQGSTGELFFGEGSRLTVL.

The V gene is TRBV5-6, the J gene TRBJ2-6; a weak D match, TRBD1 (6 bases). The CDR3 totals 18 residues. In germline, CDR1 is SGHDT, CDR2 YYEEEE. Trimming stripped 4 bases from V and 0 bases from J, with 17 bases between. CDR3 DNA: TGTGCCAGCAGCCGACCAGGGGACCAATACTCTGGGGCCAACGTCCTGACTTTC. Its translation is CASSRPGDQYSGANVLTF.

This chain connects TRBV11-3 to TRBJ2-1; 10 nucleotides agree with TRBD2. This CDR3 region has 15 residues. Germline V gene sequence: CDR1 SGHNT, CDR2 YENEEA. Germline trimming cut 5 bases from V and 2 bases from J; bases unmatched to any gene: 3. CDR3 sequence: CASSLTSGAYNEQFF. The CDR3 bases are TGTGCCAGCAGCCTCACTAGCGGGGCCTACAATGAGCAGTTCTTC.

CDR3 nucleotides: TGTGCCAGCGGACCAGGGGGCGCCCCGTACAATGAGCAGTTCTTC. Protein sequence: CASGPGGAPYNEQFF. The chain employs TRBV2 and TRBJ2-1, with 8 bases that match TRBD1. Germline loops: CDR1 SNHLY, CDR2 FYNNEI. The CDR3 covers 15 residues. V gave up 8 bases and J gave up 4 bases; unmatched junction bases: 10.

This clone was counted a single time. This chain uses TRBV30 with TRBJ2-5; TRBD2 matches 8 bases. This CDR3 contains 13 residues. Germline V gene data show CDR1 as GTSNPN and CDR2 as SVGIG (reference sequence). After removal of 0 bases from V and 5 bases from J, the junction contained 2 bases not matched to a gene. The CDR3 DNA reads as TGTGCCTGGAGTGTACGCGGGGGGGAGACCCAGTACTTC. This encodes CAWSVRGGETQYF.

The genes are TRBV24-1 and TRBJ2-3, with 8 nucleotides matching TRBD2. Germline V CDR1 and CDR2: KGHDR, SFDVKD. V lost 4 bases and J lost 2; bases outside the gene matches: 13. The CDR3 is made up of 18 amino acids. This CDR3 is CATSDPGGSGALTDTQYF. CDR3 sequence (DNA): TGTGCCACCAGTGACCCCGGCGGTAGCGGGGCTCTCACAGATACGCAGTATTTT.

CDR3 nucleotides: TGCGCCAGCAGCGGCGACCTCGACAGAGGAAGTGAGCAGTTCTTC. It is translated as CASSGDLDRGSEQFF. V gene TRBV5-1 combines with J gene TRBJ2-1; weak D call: TRBD1 (5 bases). Trimming removed 4 bases at V and 9 bases at J, with 20 bases between. Germline lookup yields CDR1 SGHRS and CDR2 YFSETQ. The CDR3 has 15 amino acids.

This chain uses TRBV11-2 with TRBJ2-1; D is perhaps TRBD1 (6 bases). The length of the CDR3 is 14 residues. Germline V gene lookup returns CDR1 SGHAT and CDR2 FQNNGV. The V and J ends lost 7 bases and 6 bases respectively, with 16 bases between them. CDR3 in DNA: TGTGCCAGCACCCTAGGGGGAGTTCGCAATGAGCAGTTCTTC. As protein: CASTLGGVRNEQFF.

This clone was counted once. The J gene is TRBJ2-1, the V gene TRBV4-2; 7 nucleotides match TRBD1. The J segment lost 9 bases and the V segment lost 0 bases, leaving 8 bases of the junction unmatched. The CDR3 length is 15 residues. Germline CDR1 and CDR2: LGHNA and YNFKEQ. The CDR3 sequence is CASSQDGQALGEQFF. The DNA of the CDR3 is TGTGCCAGCAGCCAAGATGGACAGGCGCTTGGTGAGCAGTTCTTC.